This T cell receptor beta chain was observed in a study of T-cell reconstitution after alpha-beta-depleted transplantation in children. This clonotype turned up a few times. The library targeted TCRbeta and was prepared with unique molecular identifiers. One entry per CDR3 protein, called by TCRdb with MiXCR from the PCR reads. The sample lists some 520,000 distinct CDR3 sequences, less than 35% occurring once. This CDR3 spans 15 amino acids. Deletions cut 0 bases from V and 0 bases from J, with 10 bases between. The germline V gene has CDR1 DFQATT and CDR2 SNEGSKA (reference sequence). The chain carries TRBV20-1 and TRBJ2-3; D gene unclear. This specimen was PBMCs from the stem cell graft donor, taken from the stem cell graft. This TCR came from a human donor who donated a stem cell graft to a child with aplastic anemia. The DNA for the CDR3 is TGCAGTGCTAGAGATTTCGGCAAAAGCACAGATACGCAGTATTTT. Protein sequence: CSARDFGKSTDTQYF.